This is a list of T cell receptor beta chains from one sample in a study of PD-1 blockade in classical Hodgkin lymphoma. Assay: immunoSEQ multiplex PCR; the TCRdb copy retains only in-frame clones and omits some. The table lists over 25,000 clones, 71% of them singletons. The sequences come from peripheral blood mononuclear cells (PBMCs), collected before the second cycle of nivolumab. These TCRs come from a human donor with classical Hodgkin lymphoma. Both conserved end residues are part of each CDR3. The D gene is left open where the match is weak. Expanded clones are given a class, and other clones once, few, many or no size at all.

J gene: TRBJ2-5; CDR3 length: 18; clone size: NA; V gene: TRBV14; D gene: TRBD2; CDR3 protein: CASSQEAGGWLGGETQYF; CDR3 DNA: TGTGCCAGCAGCCAAGAAGCGGGGGGCTGGCTAGGGGGAGAGACCCAGTACTTC
J gene: TRBJ1-6; CDR3 length: 14; clone size: NA; V gene: TRBV14; D gene: NA; CDR3 protein: CASSQGQTVSPLHF; CDR3 DNA: TGTGCCAGCAGCCAAGGTCAGACGGTTTCACCCCTCCACTTT
J gene: TRBJ1-2; CDR3 length: 13; clone size: few; V gene: TRBV6-5; D gene: NA; CDR3 protein: CASSYGAGVGYTF; CDR3 DNA: TGTGCCAGCAGTTATGGGGCAGGGGTTGGCTACACCTTC
J gene: TRBJ2-7; CDR3 length: 15; clone size: medium-sized; V gene: TRBV11-2; D gene: NA; CDR3 protein: CASSLGGGSSYEQYF; CDR3 DNA: TGTGCCAGCAGCTTAGGAGGGGGTAGTTCCTACGAGCAGTACTTC
J gene: TRBJ1-2; CDR3 length: 14; clone size: few; V gene: TRBV6-1; D gene: NA; CDR3 protein: CASSPLTDIYGYTF; CDR3 DNA: TGTGCCAGCAGCCCATTGACAGACATCTATGGCTACACCTTC
J gene: TRBJ2-1; CDR3 length: 15; clone size: NA; V gene: TRBV7-8; D gene: NA; CDR3 protein: CASSSGTRVGGEQFF; CDR3 DNA: TGTGCCAGCAGCTCTGGCACAAGGGTTGGGGGTGAGCAGTTCTTC
J gene: TRBJ1-4; CDR3 length: 11; clone size: NA; V gene: TRBV21-1; D gene: NA; CDR3 protein: CASRGREKLFF; CDR3 DNA: TGTGCCAGCAGGGGACGAGAAAAACTGTTTTTT
J gene: TRBJ1-3; CDR3 length: 14; clone size: NA; V gene: TRBV19; D gene: NA; CDR3 protein: CASRTGYGGNTIYF; CDR3 DNA: TGTGCCAGTAGAACAGGGTATGGAGGAAACACCATATATTTT
J gene: TRBJ1-4; CDR3 length: 11; clone size: NA; V gene: TRBV19; D gene: NA; CDR3 protein: CASRSSGKLFF; CDR3 DNA: TGTGCCAGTCGAAGTAGTGGAAAACTGTTTTTT
J gene: TRBJ2-1; CDR3 length: 13; clone size: few; V gene: TRBV7-6; D gene: TRBD1; CDR3 protein: CASSFEQGTEQFF; CDR3 DNA: TGTGCCAGCAGCTTCGAACAGGGGACTGAGCAGTTCTTC
J gene: TRBJ1-1; CDR3 length: 13; clone size: NA; V gene: TRBV7-2; D gene: NA; CDR3 protein: CASSFQWDTEAFF; CDR3 DNA: TGTGCCAGCAGCTTCCAGTGGGACACTGAAGCTTTCTTT
J gene: TRBJ2-5; CDR3 length: 17; clone size: NA; V gene: TRBV11-2; D gene: NA; CDR3 protein: CASSTFPGLKYQETQYF; CDR3 DNA: TGTGCCAGCAGCACCTTTCCGGGACTGAAGTACCAAGAGACCCAGTACTTC
J gene: TRBJ1-4; CDR3 length: 13; clone size: NA; V gene: TRBV29-1; D gene: NA; CDR3 protein: CSVEGGRGEKLFF; CDR3 DNA: TGCAGCGTTGAAGGGGGGCGGGGAGAAAAACTGTTTTTT
J gene: TRBJ1-4; CDR3 length: 16; clone size: few; V gene: TRBV28; D gene: NA; CDR3 protein: CASSLTRDDFWEKLFF; CDR3 DNA: TGTGCCAGCAGTTTGACCCGGGATGACTTCTGGGAAAAACTGTTTTTT
J gene: TRBJ2-2; CDR3 length: 14; clone size: NA; V gene: TRBV11-3; D gene: NA; CDR3 protein: CASSPYQNTGELFF; CDR3 DNA: TGTGCCAGCAGCCCCTACCAGAACACCGGGGAGCTGTTTTTT
J gene: TRBJ2-6; CDR3 length: 17; clone size: NA; V gene: TRBV4-2; D gene: NA; CDR3 protein: CASSQDQRAAGANVLTF; CDR3 DNA: TGTGCCAGCAGCCAAGATCAGCGGGCCGCTGGGGCCAACGTCCTGACTTTC
J gene: TRBJ2-1; CDR3 length: 14; clone size: once; V gene: TRBV27; D gene: NA; CDR3 protein: CASTGGGLYNEQFF; CDR3 DNA: TGTGCCAGCACCGGCGGGGGCCTCTACAATGAGCAGTTCTTC
J gene: TRBJ2-6; CDR3 length: 16; clone size: NA; V gene: TRBV7-9; D gene: NA; CDR3 protein: CASSLGFMEGFYVLTF; CDR3 DNA: TGTGCCAGCAGCTTAGGTTTCATGGAAGGGTTCTACGTCCTGACTTTC
J gene: TRBJ2-2; CDR3 length: 16; clone size: NA; V gene: TRBV18; D gene: NA; CDR3 protein: CASSPRPPGDTGELFF; CDR3 DNA: TGTGCCAGCTCACCTCGACCCCCCGGGGACACCGGGGAGCTGTTTTTT
J gene: TRBJ2-3; CDR3 length: 14; clone size: NA; V gene: TRBV7-9; D gene: NA; CDR3 protein: CASSFSGGTDTQYF; CDR3 DNA: TGTGCCAGCAGCTTCTCGGGGGGCACAGATACGCAGTATTTT
J gene: TRBJ1-1; CDR3 length: 13; clone size: few; V gene: TRBV29-1; D gene: TRBD1; CDR3 protein: CSVAGQVNTEAFF; CDR3 DNA: TGCAGCGTCGCCGGACAGGTGAACACTGAAGCTTTCTTT
J gene: TRBJ1-2; CDR3 length: 14; clone size: NA; V gene: TRBV6-1; D gene: TRBD1; CDR3 protein: CASSADRGGYGYTF; CDR3 DNA: TGTGCCAGCAGTGCGGACAGGGGCGGCTATGGCTACACCTTC
J gene: TRBJ2-3; CDR3 length: 15; clone size: NA; V gene: TRBV7-9; D gene: NA; CDR3 protein: CASSLGAGGTDTQYF; CDR3 DNA: TGTGCCAGCAGCTTGGGGGCGGGGGGCACAGATACGCAGTATTTT
J gene: TRBJ1-2; CDR3 length: 15; clone size: NA; V gene: TRBV6-5; D gene: NA; CDR3 protein: CASISTQGPFDGYTF; CDR3 DNA: TGTGCCAGCATCTCAACCCAGGGCCCTTTTGATGGCTACACCTTC
J gene: TRBJ1-2; CDR3 length: 14; clone size: NA; V gene: TRBV11-2; D gene: NA; CDR3 protein: CASSPQWDGYGYTF; CDR3 DNA: TGTGCCAGCAGCCCCCAATGGGACGGCTATGGCTACACCTTC
J gene: TRBJ2-1; CDR3 length: 15; clone size: few; V gene: TRBV5-4; D gene: TRBD1; CDR3 protein: CASSLWDRSPNEQFF; CDR3 DNA: TGTGCCAGCAGCTTGTGGGACAGGTCACCCAATGAGCAGTTCTTC
J gene: TRBJ1-6; CDR3 length: 18; clone size: once; V gene: TRBV5-6; D gene: NA; CDR3 protein: CASSLFTGAGEYNSPLHF; CDR3 DNA: TGTGCCAGCAGCTTGTTTACGGGGGCTGGGGAATATAATTCACCCCTCCACTTT
J gene: TRBJ2-7; CDR3 length: 13; clone size: NA; V gene: TRBV5-1; D gene: NA; CDR3 protein: CASSSPGGGEQYF; CDR3 DNA: TGCGCCAGCAGCTCGCCGGGTGGGGGCGAGCAGTACTTC
J gene: TRBJ1-2; CDR3 length: 15; clone size: once; V gene: TRBV7-9; D gene: NA; CDR3 protein: CASSIPGGAPYGYTF; CDR3 DNA: TGTGCCAGCAGCATCCCCGGGGGCGCGCCCTATGGCTACACCTTC
J gene: TRBJ1-4; CDR3 length: 15; clone size: few; V gene: TRBV29-1; D gene: TRBD1; CDR3 protein: CSVGDRGQSNEKLFF; CDR3 DNA: TGCAGCGTGGGGGACAGGGGGCAATCTAATGAAAAACTGTTTTTT